This T cell receptor beta chain was sequenced in a study of T cells in Graves' hyperthyroidism and ophthalmopathy. Amplified TCR beta CDR3 regions came from RNA transcripts. The primer set for the first-round RT-PCR of the TCR CDR3 was HTBI. TCRdb re-derived calls from the multiplex PCR reads in MiXCR, one entry per CDR3 protein. The table shows 400,000 or so distinct CDR3 sequences, with about an eighth occurring only once. Clinical Activity Scores of at least 3, NOSPECS grades of at least 4 and durations under 3 months characterized ophthalmopathy patients. The ends lost 0 bases at V and 5 bases at J; junction bases unmatched: 2. The CDR3 runs to 15 residues. Germline assignment: CDR1 LNHNV and CDR2 YYDKDF (reference sequence). Study conclusions and caveats: Also found in blood were most expanded thyroid clonotypes above 0.001.

As for this clonotype: What it recognizes is unknown.

This chain connects TRBV15 to TRBJ2-5; 11 bases line up with TRBD2. The sequencing sample was made of blood. The source of this sequence is a man aged 45-65 years with Graves' ophthalmopathy. The CDR3: CATSRELAGVETQYF. The CDR3 DNA reads as TGTGCCACCAGCAGAGAACTAGCGGGAGTGGAGACCCAGTACTTC.